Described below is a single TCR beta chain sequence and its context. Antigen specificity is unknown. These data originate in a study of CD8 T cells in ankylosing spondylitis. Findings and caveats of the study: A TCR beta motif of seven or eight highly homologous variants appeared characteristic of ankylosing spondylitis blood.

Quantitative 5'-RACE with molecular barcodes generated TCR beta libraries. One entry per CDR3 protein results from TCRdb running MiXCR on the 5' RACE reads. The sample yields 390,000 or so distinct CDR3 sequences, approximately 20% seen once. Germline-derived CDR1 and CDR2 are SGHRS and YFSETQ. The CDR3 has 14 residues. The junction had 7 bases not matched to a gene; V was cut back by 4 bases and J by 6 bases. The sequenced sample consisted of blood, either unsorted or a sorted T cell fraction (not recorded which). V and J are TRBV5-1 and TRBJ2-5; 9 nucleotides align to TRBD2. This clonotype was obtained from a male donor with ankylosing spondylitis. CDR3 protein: CASSTGTSTKTQYF. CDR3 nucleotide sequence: TGCGCCAGCAGCACCGGGACTAGCACGAAGACCCAGTACTTC. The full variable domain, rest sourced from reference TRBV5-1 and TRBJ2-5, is KAGVTQTPRYLIKTRGQQVTLSCSPISGHRSVSWYQQTPGQGLQFLFEYFSETQRNKGNFPGRFSGRQFSNSRSEMNVSTLELGDSALYLCASSTGTSTKTQYFGPGTRLLVL.